Shown below are 26 T cell receptor beta chains from a single sample sequenced in a study of PD-L1 blockade in urothelial cancer. TCRdb's copy holds only in-frame clones and misses some; the assay was immunoSEQ multiplex PCR. The table lists about 14,000 clones, around nine tenths of them singletons. The sequences come from PBMCs, collected around atezolizumab (anti-PD-L1) treatment. The receptors derive from a man between 65 and 85 years old with urothelial cancer.

The chain links TRBV27 to TRBJ1-4; the match to TRBD1 covers 9 bases. The CDR3 has 12 amino acids. Germline CDR1 MNHEY, CDR2 SMNVEV (reference sequence). With V trimmed by 8 bases and J by 8 bases, 3 bases remained unmatched. CDR3: CASGTGLEKLFF. In DNA, the CDR3 is TGTGCCAGCGGGACAGGGTTGGAAAAACTGTTTTTT. The whole variable domain, filled in from reference TRBV27 and TRBJ1-4, reads EAQVTQNPRYLITVTGKKLTVTCSQNMNHEYMSWYRQDPGLGLRQIYYSMNVEVTDKGDVPEGYKVSRKEKRNFPLILESPSPNQTSLYFCASGTGLEKLFFGSGTQLSVL.

The rearrangement joins TRBV7-9 to TRBJ1-1; D not certain. This CDR3 comprises 12 residues. The V and J ends lost 5 bases and 7 bases respectively, with 11 bases between them. Per germline, CDR1 SEHNR and CDR2 FQNEAQ (reference sequence). The CDR3 DNA is TGTGCCAGCAGCCGAGGGCCGGATGAAGCTTTCTTT. Its translation: CASSRGPDEAFF. The full variable domain, completed using reference TRBV7-9 and TRBJ1-1, is DTGVSQNPRHKITKRGQNVTFRCDPISEHNRLYWYRQTLGQGPEFLTYFQNEAQLEKSRLLSDRFSAERPKGSFSTLEIQRTEQGDSAMYLCASSRGPDEAFFGQGTRLTVV.

The gene calls are TRBV27 and TRBJ1-4, with TRBD1 matching 8 bases. Germline V gene data show CDR1 as MNHEY and CDR2 as SMNVEV (reference sequence). This CDR3 is 17 amino acids long. V shed 1 base and J 6 bases; nucleotides not matched to a gene: 10. DNA for the CDR3: TGTGCCAGCAGTTTATACAGCGTCAGGGGGCTGGATGAAAAACTGTTTTTT. Translating it yields CASSLYSVRGLDEKLFF.

The chain uses TRBV11-2 and TRBJ1-1; D is uncertain. Germline assignment: CDR1 SGHAT and CDR2 FQNNGV. The V and J ends lost 5 bases and 1 base respectively, with 5 bases between them. CDR3 length equals 12 residues. CDR3 in DNA: TGTGCCAGCAGCCGACAGAACACTGAAGCTTTCTTT. As protein: CASSRQNTEAFF.

CDR3 protein: CASRPSSYNEQFF. The CDR3 coding sequence is TGTGCCAGCAGACCCAGCTCCTACAATGAGCAGTTCTTC. The V and J genes are TRBV28 and TRBJ2-1; no clear D gene. The germline V gene encodes CDR1 MDHEN and CDR2 SYDVKM. Deletions cut 6 bases from V and 0 bases from J, with 6 bases between. The CDR3 sequence is 13 residues long.

Only one count was recorded for this clone. J is TRBJ1-3 and V is TRBV10-3, with a weak D call TRBD1 (6 bases). CDR3 size: 16 residues. V was clipped by 0 bases and J by 4 bases, with 13 bases between them. The germline CDR1 and CDR2 sequences are ENHRY and SYGVKD. The CDR3 loop reads CAISESAAQGGNTIYF. CDR3 DNA: TGTGCCATCAGTGAGTCTGCGGCCCAGGGGGGAAACACCATATATTTT.

The chain recombines TRBV28 with TRBJ1-2, with D possibly TRBD1 on 5 matching bases. CDR1 is MDHEN, CDR2 SYDVKM, per germline. This CDR3 has 14 residues. V lost 2 bases to trimming and J lost 6 bases, with 13 bases between them. DNA of the CDR3: TGTGCCAGCAGTTTAAATCCGCGGGGCGATGGCTACACCTTC. Its translation: CASSLNPRGDGYTF.

This clone appeared once. The chain is built from TRBV5-6 and TRBJ2-7; 7 positions agree with TRBD1. The CDR3 contains 15 residues. Germline lookup yields CDR1 SGHDT and CDR2 YYEEEE. The V and J ends lost 4 bases and 3 bases, in that order; junction bases with no gene match: 10. The CDR3 here is CASSIGTATNYEQYF. The CDR3 nucleotides are TGTGCCAGCAGCATAGGGACAGCGACCAACTACGAGCAGTACTTC.

The V gene is TRBV11-3, the J gene TRBJ2-3; 8 bases agree with TRBD2. Germline assignment: CDR1 SGHNT and CDR2 YENEEA. The V and J ends lost 5 bases and 10 bases, in that order; junction bases with no gene match: 14. This CDR3 comprises 15 residues. CDR3 region: CASSKEAGEYLPQYF. The DNA of the CDR3 is TGTGCCAGCAGCAAGGAAGCGGGGGAGTACCTCCCGCAGTATTTT.

The chain recombines TRBV6-5 with TRBJ2-5, with D possibly being TRBD1 (5 bases). This CDR3 region has 14 residues. The V end was cut by 4 bases, the J end by 7 bases, with 16 bases between. CDR1 MNHEY and CDR2 SVGAGI come from the germline V gene. CDR3 in amino acids: CASSSYQGRGTQYF. The CDR3 DNA follows: TGTGCCAGCAGTTCCTATCAGGGCCGAGGGACCCAGTACTTC.

This clone was observed a few times. The chain links TRBV19 to TRBJ1-6; no firm D call. Germline CDR1 LNHDA, CDR2 SQIVND (reference sequence). The germline V and J ends were trimmed by 5 bases and 7 bases, with 12 bases remaining between them. The CDR3 is made up of 14 amino acids. CDR3 DNA sequence: TGTGCCAGTAGTGATCTTGGCAGAAATTCACCCCTCCACTTT. Its protein is CASSDLGRNSPLHF.

V usage is TRBV25-1 and J usage is TRBJ1-2; 8 nucleotides line up with TRBD1. The CDR3 covers 15 residues. J was trimmed by 4 bases and V by 4 bases; bases with no gene match: 8. Germline lookup yields CDR1 MGHDK and CDR2 SYGVNS. In DNA, the CDR3 is TGTGCCAGCAGTGGAGTCAGGGGGCTAGGCTATGGCTACACCTTC. It translates to CASSGVRGLGYGYTF.

The rearrangement links TRBV6-5 to TRBJ1-5; D is perhaps TRBD1 (5 bases). The CDR3 is made up of 15 amino acids. Germline values: CDR1 MNHEY, CDR2 SVGAGI. Trimming shortened V by 5 bases and J by 5 bases, and 16 bases separated the two germline ends. In DNA, the CDR3 is TGTGCCAGCAGTCCGGGGGGTGGAGGGGATCAGCCCCAGCATTTT. Translating it yields CASSPGGGGDQPQHF.

The genes are TRBV5-6 and TRBJ2-3; D uncertain. V lost 4 bases and J lost 4, with 10 bases in between. The CDR3 has 13 residues. Germline V CDR1 and CDR2: SGHDT, YYEEEE. In DNA, the CDR3 is TGTGCCAGCAGCACCAGACACGCAGATACGCAGTATTTT. Translated: CASSTRHADTQYF.

The rearrangement links TRBV5-6 to TRBJ2-5; 13 nucleotides match TRBD2. J was trimmed by 1 base and V by 3 bases; bases with no gene match: 3. This CDR3 comprises 16 residues. Germline lookup yields CDR1 SGHDT and CDR2 YYEEEE. DNA for the CDR3: TGTGCCAGCAGCTCCCGACTAGCGGGGGGCCAAGAGACCCAGTACTTC. As protein: CASSSRLAGGQETQYF.

The chain has TRBV5-1 and TRBJ1-1; 11 bases are shared with TRBD1. The CDR3 contains 15 residues. V dropped 3 bases and J dropped 6; count of bases not matched to a gene: 7. Per the germline V gene, CDR1 is SGHRS and CDR2 is YFSETQ. CDR3 DNA sequence: TGCGCCAGCAGCTCGCGGACAGGGGGCTTCTCTGAAGCTTTCTTT. It is translated as CASSSRTGGFSEAFF.

This chain links TRBV30 with TRBJ1-6, with 9 bases aligning to TRBD1. The CDR3 runs 13 residues. CDR1 and CDR2 from the germline V gene are GTSNPN and SVGIG (reference sequence). The ends lost 3 bases at V and 10 bases at J; junction bases unmatched: 4. In nucleotides, the CDR3 is TGTGCCTGGAGGAAGGGACAGGGATCACCCCTCCACTTT. Its translation: CAWRKGQGSPLHF.

The chain links TRBV9 to TRBJ2-3; 7 bases agree with TRBD1. The V segment lost 3 bases and the J segment 0 bases; nucleotides outside the gene matches: 7. The CDR3 is made up of 16 amino acids. Germline V gene lookup returns CDR1 SGDLS and CDR2 YYNGEE. CDR3 DNA sequence: TGTGCCAGCAGCGAGAGGGACAGAGGAAGCACAGATACGCAGTATTTT. It codes for CASSERDRGSTDTQYF.

CDR3 region: CASSQDLLAGVTDTQYF. CDR3 in DNA: TGCGCCAGCAGCCAAGATCTACTAGCGGGGGTCACAGATACGCAGTATTTT. This chain uses TRBV4-1 with TRBJ2-3; TRBD2 matches 11 bases. Looked up from germline, CDR1 is MGHRA and CDR2 is YSYEKL. V trimming: 0 bases; J trimming: 2 bases; junction bases outside the gene matches: 4. The CDR3 is 17 residues long.

The J gene is TRBJ2-2, the V gene TRBV29-1, with 7 bases matching TRBD1. Germline CDR1 reads SQVTM; CDR2 reads ANQGSEA. Trimming cost V 6 bases and J 2 bases; bases outside gene matches: 9. The CDR3 consists of 15 residues. The CDR3 reads CSVGTGALNTGELFF. In DNA form, the CDR3 reads TGCAGCGTCGGAACAGGGGCATTAAACACCGGGGAGCTGTTTTTT.

The chain uses TRBV27 and TRBJ2-7; D is ambiguous. CDR3 length: 13 residues. V dropped 6 bases and J dropped 2 bases, with 11 bases sitting between them. Germline CDR1 is MNHEY and CDR2 is SMNVEV (reference sequence). The CDR3, as DNA: TGTGCCAGCAGCGTTGGCGCGGCCTACGAGCAGTACTTC. Amino acids: CASSVGAAYEQYF.

This chain links TRBV18 with TRBJ1-5, with 9 positions matching TRBD1. The CDR3 extends over 16 amino acids. Germline loops: CDR1 KGHSH, CDR2 LQKENI. Losses at the gene ends were 6 bases for V and 0 bases for J; bases not matched to a gene: 6. Written as DNA, the CDR3 is TGTGCCAGCTCGTCGGGACAGGGAAGTAGCAATCAGCCCCAGCATTTT. Encoded protein: CASSSGQGSSNQPQHF.

This chain uses TRBV6-1 with TRBJ1-1; D is undetermined. The CDR3 runs 15 residues. Per the germline V gene, CDR1 is MNHNS and CDR2 is SASEGT. The ends were cut back, 2 bases at V and 1 base at J, with 11 bases in the middle. The CDR3 loop is CASSELEGANTEAFF. The CDR3 DNA is TGTGCCAGCAGTGAATTAGAGGGAGCGAACACTGAAGCTTTCTTT.

The gene calls are TRBV5-1 and TRBJ2-1, with TRBD2 matching over 10 bases. Per the germline V gene, CDR1 is SGHRS and CDR2 is YFSETQ. V shed 4 bases, J shed 3 bases, and the junction held 4 bases outside the gene matches. The CDR3 runs to 15 residues. DNA for the CDR3: TGCGCCAGCAGCGCTAGCGGGGGAAGCTACAATGAGCAGTTCTTC. Protein sequence: CASSASGGSYNEQFF.

The gene calls are TRBV30 and TRBJ1-4, with D perhaps matching TRBD1 (5 bases). Trimming took off 3 bases at V and 2 bases at J, with 10 bases between the two ends. CDR3 length equals 14 residues. Germline assignment: CDR1 GTSNPN and CDR2 SVGIG (reference sequence). The CDR3 DNA sequence: TGTGCCTGGAGGGGGGGACCCACTAATGAAAAACTGTTTTTT. Residues: CAWRGGPTNEKLFF.

This sequence joins TRBV5-1 and TRBJ2-7; TRBD1 matches 9 bases. Germline-derived CDR1 and CDR2 are SGHRS and YFSETQ. The trim removed 5 bases at V and 2 bases at J, leaving 5 bases unmatched. The CDR3 consists of 14 residues. This CDR3 reads CASSTGQGAYEQYF. CDR3 coding DNA: TGCGCCAGCAGTACGGGACAGGGCGCCTACGAGCAGTACTTC.